The entry below describes one TCR beta chain. Antigen unknown. After removal of 4 bases from V and 6 bases from J, the junction contained 5 bases not matched to a gene. This CDR3 spans 13 amino acids. Germline V lookup: CDR1 SNHLY, CDR2 FYNNEI. This sample was included in a study of graft-versus-host responses after intestinal transplantation. As for the study in general: Multivisceral, liver-intestinal, or isolated intestinal transplants were performed in recipients. Study-level findings and limits: GvH clones surfaced in recipient marrow, some emerging earlier in ileum or blood. GvH clone levels peaked in circulation, and this peak was associated with early post-transplant HvG declines.

TCRdb keeps only in-frame clones here, not all; method: immunoSEQ multiplex PCR. In the table there are about 99,000 clones, roughly 87% of which are singletons. This specimen was unstimulated CD4+ T cells sorted from spleen or lymph node cells, taken before intestinal transplant. The TCR was taken from a human donor who received an intestinal transplant. The rearrangement joins TRBV2 to TRBJ1-2, with 7 bases lining up with TRBD1. As DNA, the CDR3 is TGTGCCAGCAGTGGAGACAGGGTGGATGGCTACACCTTC. Translating gives CASSGDRVDGYTF.